This is a list of T cell receptor beta chains from one sample in a study of blood T cell repertoires in COVID-19. The repertoire was sequenced with immunoSEQ multiplex PCR; TCRdb's copy has only in-frame clones and lacks some. In the table there are approximately 99,000 clones, 79% of which are singletons. Sequencing was done on a sample of peripheral blood. The receptors here all came from a woman older than 75 with active or convalescent COVID-19. The CDR3 runs from the conserved cysteine through the conserved F or W.

TRBV2	CASRGGPLTGELFF
TRBV3-1/TRBV3-2	CASSLGPGRNSPLHF
TRBV10-3	CAISESRGQTYNEQFF
TRBV5-1	CASSGTSGRTYEQYF
TRBV19	CASSARLGTEAFF
TRBV5-4	CASSRTGTSGRASQYF
TRBV11-2	CASSLSGQASQYF
TRBV2	CASTGDSYEQYF
TRBV7-2	CASSLRGGAGYTF
TRBV21-1	CASSKGGRETQYF
TRBV9	CASSVESGRAGETQYF
TRBV20-1	CSASTSGRVGEQFF
TRBV24-1	CATKIWHVPYEQYF
TRBV24-1	CATSDYTGTGENNEQFF
TRBV5-1	CASRPTGTGNTIYF
TRBV18	CASSPPQLATLDQETQYF
TRBV7-3	CASSPTGASYGYTF
TRBV5-1	CASSLGGLSYNEQFF
TRBV24-1	CATSNRGDQPQHF
TRBV19	CASRKVGGADEQYF
TRBV11-2	CASSLSGSTYEQYF
TRBV30	CAWSQGNTEAFF
TRBV29-1	CSVQQGVDQPQHF
TRBV13	CASSIRAGVGRVDTQYF
TRBV11-2	CASGQGIGWVNTEAFF
TRBV10-3	CAITRGLNYGYTF
TRBV19	CASSIELHYNEQFF
TRBV5-1	CASSDSPNSPLHF
TRBV5-6	CASSAGTRLYDEQFF
TRBV20-1	CSATERTGRAEQYF
TRBV28	CASRPSGVGLNNSPLHF
TRBV4-1	CASSHLGTGFDIQYF
TRBV6-5	CASTKAGAYGETQYF
TRBV27	CASTRDRRTDTQYF
TRBV7-6	CASSLGVGGRGGTDTQYF
TRBV2	CASLLEAGKGSEQFF
TRBV5-1	CASSFGGWRGPNTGELFF
TRBV7-2	CASSLASSLGLAQTRAGEQYF
TRBV6-6	CASSYSSGRDTQYF
TRBV2	CASSERRTNTGELFF
TRBV7-4	CASSLELPYEQYF
TRBV18	CASSPELLHTDTQYF
TRBV7-2	CASSLNPAGFTEAFF
TRBV6-5	CASSYTGRGGTEAFF
TRBV20-1	CSASQIPYEQYF
TRBV28	CASSLRNSPLHF
TRBV6-1	CASSESVAGRVAGETQYF
TRBV28	CASSPGYRGFAFF
TRBV5-1	CASSFYSGRGGAYNEQFF
TRBV7-6	CASSLAGGPSDGELFF
TRBV27	CASSLRGRGGTSNQPQHF
TRBV18	CASSPSGSGRYNEQFF